A selection of T cell receptor beta chains follows, all from one sample in a study of identifying expanded T cells in peripheral blood. The data were produced by immunoSEQ multiplex PCR, yet TCRdb's version contains in-frame clones alone and is incomplete. Here the sample spans tens of thousands of clones, approximately 91% being singletons. Material: blood. Source of these receptors: a person aged 18 to 75 in good health. The CDR3 runs from the conserved cysteine through the conserved F or W. D genes are given only for firm matches. Clone size is stated in some rows and not others, as once, few, many or a class when expanded.

>NA|TRBD1|TRBV29-1|TRBJ1-3
CSVVDRNSGNTIYF
TGCAGCGTTGTGGACAGGAACTCTGGAAACACCATATATTTT
>NA|TRBD1|TRBV10-2|TRBJ1-5
CASSESGQAGWPQHF
TGCGCCAGCAGTGAGTCAGGACAGGCAGGGTGGCCCCAGCATTTT
>once|NA|TRBV6-1|TRBJ1-2
CASSEAPPLGYTF
TGTGCCAGCAGTGAAGCGCCCCCCCTTGGCTACACCTTC
>NA|NA|TRBV19|TRBJ2-2
CASSMLVVTANTGELFF
TGTGCCAGTAGTATGCTTGTTGTGACGGCGAACACCGGGGAGCTGTTTTTT
>NA|TRBD1|TRBV20-1|TRBJ2-7
CSANRGHEQYF
TGCAGTGCCAACAGGGGGCACGAGCAGTACTTC
>NA|TRBD2|TRBV6-5|TRBJ2-1
CASSSFGASGYNEQFF
TGTGCCAGCAGTTCGTTCGGGGCTAGCGGATACAATGAGCAGTTCTTC
>NA|NA|TRBV5-4|TRBJ1-1
CASSFGTGSRTEAFF
TGTGCCAGCAGCTTTGGCACAGGGAGTCGGACTGAAGCTTTCTTT
>NA|NA|TRBV6-1|TRBJ1-4
CASSEGAPGYVEKLFF
TGTGCCAGCAGTGAGGGGGCGCCTGGTTATGTCGAAAAACTGTTTTTT
>NA|NA|TRBV6-6|TRBJ2-3
CASSSGGTQYF
TGTGCCAGCAGTTCCGGGGGTACGCAGTATTTT
>NA|TRBD1|TRBV18|TRBJ2-5
CASSKVQYAGQGEETQYF
TGTGCCAGCTCAAAAGTCCAGTATGCGGGACAGGGAGAAGAGACCCAGTACTTC
>NA|TRBD2|TRBV12-5|TRBJ2-1
CASGLVPGLAGGSYNEQFF
TGTGCTAGTGGTTTGGTACCGGGACTAGCGGGAGGTTCCTACAATGAGCAGTTCTTC
>NA|NA|TRBV15|TRBJ1-5
CATSRGRGGLDNQPQHF
TGTGCCACCAGCAGAGGTCGGGGTGGACTCGACAATCAGCCCCAGCATTTT
>NA|NA|TRBV19|TRBJ1-1
CASSYSWGGTGTEAFF
TGTGCCAGTAGTTATTCTTGGGGGGGTACAGGCACTGAAGCTTTCTTT
>NA|TRBD2|TRBV5-1|TRBJ2-5
CASSRRLAGEGETQYF
TGCGCCAGCAGCCGGAGACTAGCGGGAGAGGGAGAGACCCAGTACTTC
>NA|TRBD1|TRBV29-1|TRBJ1-1
CSGGQRLNTEAFF
TGCAGCGGGGGACAGAGATTGAACACTGAAGCTTTCTTT
>NA|TRBD2|TRBV5-8|TRBJ2-1
CASSTSGTSGSGGSYNEQFF
TGTGCCAGCAGCACCTCCGGGACTAGCGGGAGTGGAGGCTCCTACAATGAGCAGTTCTTC
>NA|TRBD1|TRBV5-1|TRBJ2-1
CASSITGGGEQFF
TGCGCCAGCAGCATAACAGGGGGCGGTGAGCAGTTCTTC
>NA|NA|TRBV19|TRBJ1-1
CASSTGTEYTEAFF
TGTGCCAGTAGTACCGGGACCGAATACACTGAAGCTTTCTTT
>few|NA|TRBV6-1|TRBJ1-4
CASTAALTTNEKLFF
TGTGCCAGCACGGCAGCATTGACAACTAATGAAAAACTGTTTTTT
>NA|TRBD1|TRBV6-6|TRBJ1-2
CASSTGGDRYGYTF
TGTGCCAGCAGTACAGGGGGCGACCGCTATGGCTACACCTTC
>few|TRBD1|TRBV9|TRBJ2-3
CASSVGDRVRDTQYF
TGTGCCAGCAGCGTAGGGGACAGGGTACGAGATACGCAGTATTTT
>NA|NA|TRBV10-2|TRBJ1-5
CASSFGIDQPQHF
TGCGCCAGCAGTTTCGGGATTGATCAGCCCCAGCATTTT
>NA|NA|TRBV11-1|TRBJ2-7
CASSLAGGQQYF
TGTGCCAGCAGCTTAGCGGGTGGGCAGCAGTACTTC
>once|NA|TRBV11-2|TRBJ2-1
CASSFRGNEQFF
TGTGCCAGCAGTTTCCGTGGCAATGAGCAGTTCTTC
>NA|NA|TRBV11-2|TRBJ2-7
CASSFEGGSYEQYF
TGTGCCAGCAGCTTTGAGGGGGGGTCCTACGAGCAGTACTTC
>NA|NA|TRBV4-1|TRBJ1-1
CASGMNRDTEAFF
TGCGCCAGCGGTATGAACAGGGACACTGAAGCTTTCTTT
>NA|NA|TRBV10-3|TRBJ1-1
CAISPSTEHTEAFF
TGTGCCATCAGCCCATCGACAGAACACACTGAAGCTTTCTTT
>NA|NA|TRBV4-2|TRBJ2-1
CASSQDGYQRLF
TGTGCCAGCAGCCAAGATGGCTACCAGAGGCTCTTC
>NA|NA|TRBV27|TRBJ1-2
CASSLVQGGNYGYTF
TGTGCCAGCAGTTTAGTACAGGGTGGTAACTATGGCTACACCTTC
>once|TRBD1|TRBV4-1|TRBJ1-6
CASSQRQGIESPLHF
TGCGCCAGCAGCCAAAGACAGGGTATTGAGTCACCCCTCCACTTT
>few|NA|TRBV30|TRBJ1-1
CAWSMTTGRTEAFF
TGTGCCTGGAGTATGACAACAGGGCGCACTGAAGCTTTCTTT
>NA|NA|TRBV5-6|TRBJ2-3
CASSLGAGTQYF
TGTGCCAGCAGCTTGGGAGCGGGTACGCAGTATTTT
>NA|NA|TRBV5-1|TRBJ2-1
CASSFGVGSYNEQFF
TGCGCCAGCAGCTTCGGGGTGGGTTCCTACAATGAGCAGTTCTTC
>NA|TRBD1|TRBV6-5|TRBJ1-4
CASSSETGGGSEKLFF
TGTGCCAGCAGTTCGGAAACAGGGGGTGGATCCGAAAAACTGTTTTTT
>NA|TRBD1|TRBV11-3|TRBJ2-2
CASSAPGQGETGELFF
TGTGCCAGCAGTGCCCCCGGACAGGGGGAAACCGGGGAGCTGTTTTTT
>NA|NA|TRBV5-5|TRBJ2-7
CASSYWNEQYF
TGTGCCAGCAGCTACTGGAACGAGCAGTACTTC
>NA|NA|TRBV4-3|TRBJ2-1
CASSQRGRQFF
TGCGCCAGCAGCCAGAGGGGAAGGCAGTTCTTC
>NA|NA|TRBV7-9|TRBJ1-5
CASSTNAGVSQPQHF
TGTGCCAGCAGCACAAACGCGGGGGTTTCTCAGCCCCAGCATTTT
>NA|NA|TRBV11-2|TRBJ2-3
CASSLGGASGTDTQYF
TGTGCCAGCAGCTTAGGAGGAGCTAGCGGCACAGATACGCAGTATTTT
>NA|NA|TRBV2|TRBJ2-7
CASAGEGASYEQYF
TGTGCCAGCGCGGGGGAGGGGGCCTCCTACGAGCAGTACTTC